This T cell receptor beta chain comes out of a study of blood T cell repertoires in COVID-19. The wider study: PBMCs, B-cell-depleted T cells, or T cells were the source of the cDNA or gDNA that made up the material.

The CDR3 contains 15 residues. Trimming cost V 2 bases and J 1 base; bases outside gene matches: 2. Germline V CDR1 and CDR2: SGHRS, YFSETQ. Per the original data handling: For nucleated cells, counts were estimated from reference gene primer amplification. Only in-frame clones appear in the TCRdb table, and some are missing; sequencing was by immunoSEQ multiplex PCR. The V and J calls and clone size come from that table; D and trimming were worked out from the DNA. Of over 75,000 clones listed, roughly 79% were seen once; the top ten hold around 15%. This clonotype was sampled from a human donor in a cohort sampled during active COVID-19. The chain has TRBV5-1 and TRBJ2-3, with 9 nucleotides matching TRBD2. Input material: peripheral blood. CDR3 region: CASSFAGGRTDTQYF. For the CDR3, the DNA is TGCGCCAGCAGCTTCGCGGGAGGGCGCACAGATACGCAGTATTTT.